These T cell receptor beta chains were read from a single sample in a study of beta chain features in type 1 diabetes. Only in-frame clones appear in the TCRdb table, and some are missing; sequencing was by immunoSEQ multiplex PCR. The sample holds 140,000 to 150,000 clones; 40% to 55% are singletons and the top ten take under 0.45%. The sequenced sample consisted of Tregs from blood. The receptors shown here come from a man younger than 30 in good health. Both conserved end residues are part of each CDR3.

v_gene: TRBV5-1
len: 15
j_gene: TRBJ1-6
CDR3aa: CASSYAGTENSPLHF

v_gene: TRBV7-2
len: 13
j_gene: TRBJ2-7
CDR3aa: CASSRGQVYEQYF

v_gene: TRBV6-5
len: 13
j_gene: TRBJ2-6
CDR3aa: CASLPSGANVLTF

v_gene: TRBV4-2
len: 16
j_gene: TRBJ1-6
CDR3aa: CASSQDGGVQISPLHF

v_gene: TRBV29-1
len: 11
j_gene: TRBJ1-2
CDR3aa: CSVWTEYGYTF

v_gene: TRBV2
len: 15
j_gene: TRBJ1-3
CDR3aa: CASSQDRGSSNTIYF

v_gene: TRBV7-2
len: 13
j_gene: TRBJ1-2
CDR3aa: CASSLSTGGGYTF

v_gene: TRBV5-8
len: 16
j_gene: TRBJ2-5
CDR3aa: CASSGRLALRGETQYF

v_gene: TRBV6-5
len: 16
j_gene: TRBJ1-1
CDR3aa: CASSYSAGISGTEAFF

v_gene: TRBV27
len: 15
j_gene: TRBJ1-5
CDR3aa: CASSLLDRVGQPQHF

v_gene: TRBV28
len: 11
j_gene: TRBJ2-3
CDR3aa: CASFRDDTQYF

v_gene: TRBV4-2
len: 19
j_gene: TRBJ1-1
CDR3aa: CASSQLMQVNPPMNTEAFF

v_gene: TRBV5-1
len: 16
j_gene: TRBJ2-3
CDR3aa: CASSEGASGATDTQYF

v_gene: TRBV4-3
len: 14
j_gene: TRBJ2-1
CDR3aa: CASSQGLAGVPQFF

v_gene: TRBV7-9
len: 14
j_gene: TRBJ1-1
CDR3aa: CASSLGSGDTEAFF

v_gene: TRBV4-2
len: 14
j_gene: TRBJ2-7
CDR3aa: CASSQDAGGYEQYF

v_gene: TRBV14
len: 15
j_gene: TRBJ2-1
CDR3aa: CASSPRLAGGPRQFF

v_gene: TRBV7-9
len: 16
j_gene: TRBJ2-7
CDR3aa: CASSLAQTSGSYEQYF

v_gene: TRBV7-2
len: 13
j_gene: TRBJ1-2
CDR3aa: CASSYDSNYGYTF

v_gene: TRBV4-3
len: 18
j_gene: TRBJ2-3
CDR3aa: CASSQGLAGGSFADTQYF

v_gene: TRBV29-1
len: 17
j_gene: TRBJ2-3
CDR3aa: CSTDRDRRDRGTDTQYF

v_gene: TRBV5-4
len: 14
j_gene: TRBJ2-7
CDR3aa: CASRFDYSSYEQYF

v_gene: TRBV6-5
len: 14
j_gene: TRBJ2-4
CDR3aa: CASRNRGVRNIQYF

v_gene: TRBV4-2
len: 15
j_gene: TRBJ1-4
CDR3aa: CASSQDGTGLEKLFF

v_gene: TRBV28
len: 15
j_gene: TRBJ2-3
CDR3aa: CASSTAGVTPDTQYF

v_gene: TRBV6-1
len: 14
j_gene: TRBJ1-4
CDR3aa: CASREGRANEKLFF

v_gene: TRBV29-1
len: 15
j_gene: TRBJ2-7
CDR3aa: CSVEGLAGGDYEQYF

v_gene: TRBV7-3
len: 16
j_gene: TRBJ2-1
CDR3aa: CASSPRTSGRAREQFF

v_gene: TRBV6-5
len: 14
j_gene: TRBJ1-6
CDR3aa: CASSYAGVNSPLHF

v_gene: TRBV7-8
len: 15
j_gene: TRBJ2-1
CDR3aa: CASKGGLGSYNEQFF

v_gene: TRBV9
len: 15
j_gene: TRBJ1-1
CDR3aa: CASSPHGQGDSEAFF

v_gene: TRBV28
len: 15
j_gene: TRBJ1-3
CDR3aa: CASSFRGGSGNTIYF

v_gene: TRBV5-1
len: 15
j_gene: TRBJ2-2
CDR3aa: CASSFRTVNTGELFF